This note documents a single TCR beta chain sequence. This sample stems from a study of cytotoxic CD8 clonotypes in ibrutinib-treated CLL. Clones were read by immunoSEQ multiplex PCR, and TCRdb kept only the in-frame ones, dropping some. This sample yields more than 30,000 clones, of which 69% are seen a single time; roughly a quarter belongs to the top ten. Between the trimmed V and J ends, which lost 7 bases and 5 bases, there was a span of 26 bases. This CDR3 has 17 residues. The V gene's germline CDR1 is MDHEN and CDR2 SYDVKM. Sequencing used PBMCs, obtained before ibrutinib treatment. The chain combines TRBV28 with TRBJ1-2; D might be TRBD1 (5 bases). The source of this sequence is a human donor with chronic lymphocytic leukemia. The CDR3 nucleotides read TGTGCCAGCACCCTAATCCGGGGGGACTCCGGCCTTTATGGCTACACCTTC. Protein sequence: CASTLIRGDSGLYGYTF.